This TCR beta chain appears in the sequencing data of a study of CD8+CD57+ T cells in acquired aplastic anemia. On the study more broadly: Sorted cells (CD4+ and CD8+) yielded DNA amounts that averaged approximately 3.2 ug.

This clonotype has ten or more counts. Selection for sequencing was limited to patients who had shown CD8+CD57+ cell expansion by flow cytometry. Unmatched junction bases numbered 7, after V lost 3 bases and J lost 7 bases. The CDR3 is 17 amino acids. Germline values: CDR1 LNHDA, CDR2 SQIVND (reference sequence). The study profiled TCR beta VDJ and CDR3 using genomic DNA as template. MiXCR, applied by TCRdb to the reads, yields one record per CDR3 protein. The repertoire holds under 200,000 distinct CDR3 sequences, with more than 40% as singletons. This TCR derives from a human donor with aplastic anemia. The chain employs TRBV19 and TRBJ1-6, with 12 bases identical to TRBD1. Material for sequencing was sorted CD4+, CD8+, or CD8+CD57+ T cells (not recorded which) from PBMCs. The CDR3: CASSMLGQGAKNSPLHF. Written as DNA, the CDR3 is TGTGCCAGTAGTATGTTGGGACAGGGGGCGAAAAATTCACCCCTCCACTTT. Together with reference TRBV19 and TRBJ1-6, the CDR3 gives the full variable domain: DGGITQSPKYLFRKEGQNVTLSCEQNLNHDAMYWYRQDPGQGLRLIYYSQIVNDFQKGDIAEGYSVSREKKESFPLTVTSAQKNPTAFYLCASSMLGQGAKNSPLHFGNGTRLTVT.